These 2 T cell receptor beta chains came from one sample sequenced in a study of blood T cells in healthy people across ages. A second PCR of 7 to 11 cycles used a sample-barcoded 5' primer and a J-beta primer mix. A single record per CDR3 protein comes from TCRdb applying MiXCR to the 5' RACE reads. The repertoire holds about 750,000 distinct CDR3 sequences, with about 53% as singletons. The sample was blood. These receptors were collected from a man at least 80 years old in good health.

The DNA for the CDR3 is TGCAGTGCCTTAGAGCGACTGGGTAACTATGGCTACACCTTC. Residues: CSALERLGNYGYTF. This chain connects TRBV20-1 to TRBJ1-2; D not certain. This CDR3 is 14 amino acids long. Trimming removed 6 bases at V and 1 base at J, with 15 bases between. CDR1 DFQATT and CDR2 SNEGSKA come from the germline V gene (reference sequence).

The genes are TRBV3-1 and TRBJ1-6; D unresolved. The CDR3 totals 13 residues. The germline V gene encodes CDR1 LGHDT and CDR2 YNNKEL (reference sequence). V lost 0 bases, J lost 10 bases, and 7 bases lay in between. The CDR3 DNA reads as TGTGCCAGCAGCCAAGAAAAGTCATCACCCCTCCACTTT. The encoded protein is CASSQEKSSPLHF.